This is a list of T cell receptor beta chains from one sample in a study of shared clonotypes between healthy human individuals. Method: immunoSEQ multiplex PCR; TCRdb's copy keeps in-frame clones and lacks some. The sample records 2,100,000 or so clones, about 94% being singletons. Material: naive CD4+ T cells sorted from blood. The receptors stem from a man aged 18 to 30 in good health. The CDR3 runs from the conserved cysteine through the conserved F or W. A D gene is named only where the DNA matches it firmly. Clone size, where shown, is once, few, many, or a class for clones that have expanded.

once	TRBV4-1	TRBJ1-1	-	CASSQRTNSLNTEAFF	TGCGCCAGCAGCCAAAGGACAAACTCCTTGAACACTGAAGCTTTCTTT
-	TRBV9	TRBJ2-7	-	CASALAINEQYF	TGTGCCAGCGCTCTAGCGATAAACGAGCAGTACTTC
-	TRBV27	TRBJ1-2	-	CASRTDGYGYTF	TGTGCCAGCAGGACGGACGGTTATGGCTACACCTTC
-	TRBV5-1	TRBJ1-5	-	CASSLAGGAGQPQHF	TGCGCCAGCAGCTTGGCCGGAGGGGCGGGGCAGCCCCAGCATTTT
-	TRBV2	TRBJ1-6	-	CASSQLSYNSPLHF	TGTGCCAGCAGTCAGCTCTCCTATAATTCACCCCTCCACTTT
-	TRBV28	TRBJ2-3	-	CASTPGGRPDTQYF	TGTGCCAGCACCCCTGGTGGGCGGCCCGATACGCAGTATTTT
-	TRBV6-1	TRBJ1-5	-	CASTKDRGSNQPQHF	TGTGCCAGCACCAAGGACAGAGGATCCAATCAGCCCCAGCATTTT
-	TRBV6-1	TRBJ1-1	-	CASSEARSVLEAFF	TGTGCCAGCAGTGAAGCGCGGTCGGTCCTAGAAGCTTTCTTT
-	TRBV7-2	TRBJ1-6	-	CASSLGRGSNSPLHF	TGTGCCAGCAGCTTAGGGCGGGGCTCCAATTCACCCCTCCACTTT
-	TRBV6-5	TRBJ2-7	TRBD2	CASSYAGTSARYEQYF	TGTGCCAGCAGTTACGCCGGGACTAGCGCTAGGTACGAGCAGTACTTC
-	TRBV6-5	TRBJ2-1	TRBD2	CASRRGGIGNEQFF	TGTGCCAGCAGGCGGGGGGGGATAGGGAATGAGCAGTTCTTC
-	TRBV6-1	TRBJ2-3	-	CASSDSPSKDTQYF	TGTGCCAGCAGTGATAGCCCCTCGAAGGATACGCAGTATTTT
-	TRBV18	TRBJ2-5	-	CASSPLPHSGETQYF	TGTGCCAGCTCACCCCTGCCGCACTCGGGAGAGACCCAGTACTTC
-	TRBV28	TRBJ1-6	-	CASSTPKGSPLHF	TGTGCCAGCAGTACTCCGAAGGGATCACCCCTCCACTTT
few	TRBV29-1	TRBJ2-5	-	CSAGEETQYF	TGCAGCGCGGGCGAAGAGACCCAGTACTTC
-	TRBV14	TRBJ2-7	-	CASSQDLGSEQYF	TGTGCCAGCAGCCAAGATCTGGGCTCCGAGCAGTACTTC
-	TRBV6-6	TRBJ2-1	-	CASRPTDSSYNEQFF	TGTGCCAGCAGACCTACCGACAGTAGCTACAATGAGCAGTTCTTC
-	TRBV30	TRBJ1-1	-	CAWSPSSGNTEAFF	TGTGCCTGGAGTCCCTCGTCAGGGAACACTGAAGCTTTCTTT
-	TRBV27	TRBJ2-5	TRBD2	CASSLLASGRRETQYF	TGTGCCAGCAGTTTATTGGCTAGCGGGAGAAGGGAGACCCAGTACTTC
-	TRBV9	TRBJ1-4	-	CASSRGVLSTNEKLFF	TGTGCCAGCTCCCGCGGGGTTTTGTCTACTAATGAAAAACTGTTTTTT
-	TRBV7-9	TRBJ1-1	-	CASSFKGESTEAFF	TGTGCCAGCAGCTTCAAGGGGGAGAGCACTGAAGCTTTCTTT
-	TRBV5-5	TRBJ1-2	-	CASSLDRRAANYGYTF	TGTGCCAGCAGCTTGGATCGCAGGGCAGCTAACTATGGCTACACCTTC
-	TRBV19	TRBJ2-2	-	CASSSTDGGELFF	TGTGCCAGTAGTTCGACAGACGGCGGGGAGCTGTTTTTT
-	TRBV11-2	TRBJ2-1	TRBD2	CASRTQREANEQFF	TGTGCCAGCAGGACCCAGCGGGAGGCGAATGAGCAGTTCTTC
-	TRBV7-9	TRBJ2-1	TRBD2	CASSHTGTSYGNEQFF	TGTGCCAGCAGTCATACCGGGACTAGCTATGGGAATGAGCAGTTCTTC
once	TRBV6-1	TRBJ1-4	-	CASSEGRGVREKLFF	TGTGCCAGCAGTGAAGGAAGGGGCGTGCGTGAAAAACTGTTTTTT
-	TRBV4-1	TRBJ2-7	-	CASSQVDRDTYEQYF	TGCGCCAGCAGCCAAGTGGACAGAGACACCTACGAGCAGTACTTC
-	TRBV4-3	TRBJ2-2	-	CASSLVGRAAGELFF	TGCGCCAGCAGCTTGGTTGGACGAGCGGCCGGGGAGCTGTTTTTT
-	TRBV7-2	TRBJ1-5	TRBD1	CASSLGTGPPHSNQPQHF	TGTGCCAGCAGCTTAGGGACAGGGCCTCCCCATAGCAATCAGCCCCAGCATTTT
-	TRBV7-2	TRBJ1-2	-	CASSLAQGLSYGYTF	TGTGCCAGCAGCTTAGCGCAGGGACTTAGCTATGGCTACACCTTC
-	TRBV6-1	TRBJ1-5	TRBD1	CASSKETGTGESQPQHF	TGTGCCAGCAGTAAAGAAACCGGGACAGGGGAGAGTCAGCCCCAGCATTTT
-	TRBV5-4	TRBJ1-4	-	CASTQTTGTNEKLFF	TGTGCCAGCACTCAGACGACAGGCACTAATGAAAAACTGTTTTTT
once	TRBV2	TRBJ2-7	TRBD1	CASSWGQADSEQYF	TGTGCCAGCAGCTGGGGACAGGCGGATAGCGAGCAGTACTTC
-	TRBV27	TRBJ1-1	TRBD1	CASRRGQMNTEAFF	TGTGCCAGCCGAAGGGGACAGATGAACACTGAAGCTTTCTTT
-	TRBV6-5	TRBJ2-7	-	CASRRTSSSYEQYF	TGTGCCAGCAGGCGCACGAGTAGCTCCTACGAGCAGTACTTC
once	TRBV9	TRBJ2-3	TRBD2	CASSVGLADSDTQYF	TGTGCCAGCAGCGTAGGGCTAGCGGACTCAGATACGCAGTATTTT
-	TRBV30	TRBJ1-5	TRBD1	CAWSGQGGQPQHF	TGTGCCTGGAGTGGACAGGGTGGTCAGCCCCAGCATTTT
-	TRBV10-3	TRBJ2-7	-	CAITPGVSSYEQYF	TGTGCCATCACCCCAGGGGTTAGCTCCTACGAGCAGTACTTC
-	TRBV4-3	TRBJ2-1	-	CASSQDAGAGVGSYNEQFF	TGCGCCAGCAGCCAAGACGCGGGGGCGGGAGTGGGGTCCTACAATGAGCAGTTCTTC
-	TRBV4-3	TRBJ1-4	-	CASSQERGGSAKLFF	TGCGCCAGCAGCCAAGAGCGGGGCGGGAGTGCGAAACTGTTTTTT
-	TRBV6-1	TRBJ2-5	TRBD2	CASSEPRTSGRTIFYF	TGTGCCAGCAGTGAACCCCGGACTAGCGGGAGGACTATCTTTTACTTC
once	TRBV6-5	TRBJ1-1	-	CASSRGGTRNTEAFF	TGTGCCAGCAGTAGGGGGGGGACAAGGAACACTGAAGCTTTCTTT
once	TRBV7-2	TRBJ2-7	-	CATRGGNPYEQYF	TGTGCCACGAGAGGCGGGAACCCCTACGAGCAGTACTTC
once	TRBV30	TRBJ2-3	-	CAWGLGGSTDTQYF	TGTGCCTGGGGCCTCGGCGGAAGCACAGATACGCAGTATTTT
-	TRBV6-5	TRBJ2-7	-	CASSYLRGDHYEQYF	TGTGCCAGCAGTTACTTGCGAGGGGACCACTACGAGCAGTACTTC
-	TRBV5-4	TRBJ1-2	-	CASSLAGQNYGYTF	TGTGCCAGCAGCTTGGCCGGGCAAAACTATGGCTACACCTTC
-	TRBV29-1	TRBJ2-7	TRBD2	CSVEMLAGVEQYF	TGCAGCGTTGAAATGCTAGCGGGAGTCGAGCAGTACTTC
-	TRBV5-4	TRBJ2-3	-	CASSLDRGDTDTQYF	TGTGCCAGCAGCTTGGATCGGGGCGACACAGATACGCAGTATTTT
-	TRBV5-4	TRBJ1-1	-	CAIGTYTEAFF	TGTGCCATTGGGACCTACACTGAAGCTTTCTTT
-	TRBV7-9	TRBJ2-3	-	CASSSQGLAGEDTQYF	TGTGCCAGCAGCTCCCAGGGACTCGCAGGAGAAGATACGCAGTATTTT
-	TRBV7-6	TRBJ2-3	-	CASSLGVGTDTQYF	TGTGCCAGCAGCTTAGGGGTGGGCACAGATACGCAGTATTTT
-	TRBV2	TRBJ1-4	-	CASSVHVIASKTNEKLFF	TGTGCCAGCAGTGTACATGTAATCGCCAGTAAGACTAATGAAAAACTGTTTTTT
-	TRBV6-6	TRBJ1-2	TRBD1	CASSAPGQGGGYTF	TGTGCCAGCAGTGCACCGGGACAGGGTGGTGGCTACACCTTC